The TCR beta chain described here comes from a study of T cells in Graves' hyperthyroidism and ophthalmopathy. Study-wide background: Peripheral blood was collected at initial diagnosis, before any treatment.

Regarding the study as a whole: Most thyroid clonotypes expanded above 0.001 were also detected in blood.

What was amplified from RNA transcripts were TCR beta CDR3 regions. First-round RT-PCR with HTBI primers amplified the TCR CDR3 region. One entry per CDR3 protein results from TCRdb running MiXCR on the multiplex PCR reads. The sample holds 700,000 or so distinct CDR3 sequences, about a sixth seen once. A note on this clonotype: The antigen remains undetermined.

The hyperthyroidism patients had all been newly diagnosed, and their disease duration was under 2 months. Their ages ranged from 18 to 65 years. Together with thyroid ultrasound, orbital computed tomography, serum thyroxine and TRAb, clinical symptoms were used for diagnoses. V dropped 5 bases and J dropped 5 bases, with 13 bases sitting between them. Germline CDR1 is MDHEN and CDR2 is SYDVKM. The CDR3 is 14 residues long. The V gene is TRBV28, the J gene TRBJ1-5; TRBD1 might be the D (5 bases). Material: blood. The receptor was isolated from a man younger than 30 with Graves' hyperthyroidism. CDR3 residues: CASSVRGRHQPQHF. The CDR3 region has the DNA TGTGCCAGCAGTGTGAGGGGACGACATCAGCCCCAGCATTTT.